The text below deals with one T cell receptor (beta chain). At one end, the junction sequence differs from germline, possibly due to a read error. The CDR3 is made up of 14 amino acids. Germline loops: CDR1 SGHKS, CDR2 YYEKEE (reference sequence). A modified ARM-PCR protocol with three rounds of nested PCR amplified TCRbeta. One entry per CDR3 protein, called by TCRdb with MiXCR from the multiplex PCR reads. The repertoire consists of about 50,000 distinct CDR3 sequences, with about 79% occurring once and the leading ten covering around 25%. The sample comes from a study of tumor and adjacent non-tumor tissue in lung cancer. The template was RNA from unsorted bulk tissue. Distant lung tissue was collected more than 3 cm away from the tumor edge. Donors were chemotherapy-naive, newly diagnosed lung cancer surgical patients in China, August–November 2014.

This rearrangement joins TRBV5-5 to TRBJ2-3, with 7 bases that match TRBD2. Sequences were obtained from distant non-tumor lung tissue. The receptor comes from a woman aged 60-75 years with non-small cell lung cancer. The CDR3 region is CASCLGLAGDTQYF. The CDR3, as DNA: TGTGCCAGCTGCTTGGGATTAGCGGGAGATACGCAGTATTTT.